A selection of T cell receptor beta chains follows, all from one sample in a study of blood T cell repertoires in COVID-19. TCRdb keeps only in-frame clones here, not all; method: immunoSEQ multiplex PCR. The sample records about 170,000 clones, approximately 86% being singletons. Source material: peripheral blood. The receptors were gathered from a woman older than 75 with COVID-19, enrolled during active disease. CDR3s include the opening cysteine and the closing phenylalanine or tryptophan. Clone size is not always given. Where it is, it says once, few, many or a class for expanded clones.

clone_size	v_call	j_call	cdr3_aa
-	TRBV6-2/TRBV6-3	TRBJ2-1	CASSPGLAGGRGSYNEQFF
-	TRBV7-9	TRBJ1-1	CASSQGAAGTEAFF
-	TRBV11-2	TRBJ2-2	CASGLAFTGELFF
few	TRBV15	TRBJ2-1	CATATTTKDEQFF
once	TRBV4-3	TRBJ1-5	CASSQGTGGGQPQHF
-	TRBV7-2	TRBJ2-7	CASSVDSYEQYF
once	TRBV2	TRBJ2-3	CASSLDTSSTDTQYF
-	TRBV5-1	TRBJ1-1	CASSVRQSTNTEAFF
-	TRBV19	TRBJ2-2	CASNPTGNTGELFF
few	TRBV7-8	TRBJ2-7	CASSNRDRDYEQYF
-	TRBV14	TRBJ1-1	CASSPTWTGATEAFF
-	TRBV5-4	TRBJ1-2	CASRMSGADYGYTF
-	TRBV6-6	TRBJ2-7	CASSPQLAGGPIYEQYF
-	TRBV5-1	TRBJ1-2	CASSLGGQPSYGYTF
-	TRBV6-5	TRBJ2-2	CAIGQPNTGELFF
-	TRBV11-2	TRBJ1-1	CASRETGSITEAFF